One sample yielded the 16 T cell receptor beta chains listed below, sequenced in a study of cytotoxic CD8 clonotypes in ibrutinib-treated CLL. Here immunoSEQ multiplex PCR was the method, and the copy in TCRdb shows in-frame clones only, minus some. This sample carries under 150,000 clones, approximately 81% of them seen once, and the ten largest clones take 3% to 4%. The sequencing used PBMCs, collected after 24 months of ibrutinib treatment. The receptors stem from a human donor with chronic lymphocytic leukemia.

This clone was seen ten or more times. The gene calls are TRBV19 and TRBJ2-1; 8 bases align to TRBD2. The CDR3 extends over 16 amino acids. J gave up 4 bases and V 2 bases, and 7 bases lay outside the gene matches. The germline gives CDR1 LNHDA, CDR2 SQIVND (reference sequence). For the CDR3, the DNA is TGTGCCAGTAGTATATCCCGCGGGGGGCTTTACAATGAGCAGTTCTTC. This codes for CASSISRGGLYNEQFF.

This clone showed up just a few times. The rearrangement uses TRBV10-3 and TRBJ1-5; D might be TRBD1 (5 bases). This CDR3 contains 14 residues. Trimming pared 10 bases from V and 4 bases from J, leaving 17 bases between. Germline CDR1 is ENHRY and CDR2 is SYGVKD. The CDR3 sequence is CASSSWGGNQPQHF. DNA for the CDR3: TGTGCCAGCAGCTCGTGGGGGGGGAATCAGCCCCAGCATTTT.

About this clone: An end of the junction does not agree with germline; a read error may underlie this. The rearrangement joins TRBV19 to TRBJ1-1; no definite D call. The CDR3 sequence is 15 residues long. The germline V gene has CDR1 LNHDA and CDR2 SQIVND (reference sequence). CDR3 in amino acids: CASRESAGMNTEAFF. In nucleotides, the CDR3 is TGTGCTAGTAGGGAGAGTGCGGGGATGAACACTGAAGCTTTCTTT.

CDR3 nucleotide sequence: TGCGCCAGCAGCTTAACAGGGGGCAATCAGCCCCAGCATTTT. Its translation is CASSLTGGNQPQHF. V usage is TRBV5-1 and J usage is TRBJ1-5, with TRBD1 matching 7 bases. The length of the CDR3 is 14 residues. Germline-derived CDR1 and CDR2 are SGHRS and YFSETQ. After removal of 2 bases from V and 2 bases from J, the junction contained 1 base not matched to a gene.

This clone has a single count. J is TRBJ1-2 and V is TRBV7-2; TRBD1 matches 7 bases. The CDR3 is made up of 17 amino acids. CDR1 and CDR2 (germline): SGHTA, FQGNSA. Trimming cost V 2 bases and J 0 bases; bases outside gene matches: 9. For the CDR3, the DNA is TGTGCCAGCAGCTTATTGGGCAGGGGGGGAGCTAACTATGGCTACACCTTC. It yields the protein CASSLLGRGGANYGYTF.

This rearrangement joins TRBV1 to TRBJ2-5. TRBV1 is given as a pseudogene. The CDR3 covers 16 residues. CDR3 coding DNA: TGCACCAGCAGCCCTCGGTGGGGGGCCGGGGTGGAGACCCAGTACTTC. It yields the protein CTSSPRWGAGVETQYF.

This chain links TRBV18 with TRBJ2-5; 10 bases are shared with TRBD1. CDR1 and CDR2 (germline): KGHSH, LQKENI. Germline trimming cut 6 bases from V and 5 bases from J; bases unmatched to any gene: 9. This CDR3 spans 15 amino acids. The CDR3 DNA reads as TGTGCCAGCTCCCTGGACAGGGGGATTAGGGAGACCCAGTACTTC. Protein: CASSLDRGIRETQYF.

The V and J genes are TRBV6-6 and TRBJ2-7; D may be TRBD2 (5 bases). The V end lost 0 bases, the J end lost 5 bases, and 5 bases lay between the germline ends. Germline loops: CDR1 MNHNY, CDR2 SVGAGI (reference sequence). The CDR3 covers 12 residues. CDR3 coding DNA: TGTGCCAGCAGTTACTCACTAGACGAGCAGTACTTC. Encoded protein: CASSYSLDEQYF.

The chain recombines TRBV10-3 with TRBJ2-5; 7 bases line up with TRBD1. This CDR3 is 13 amino acids long. The V segment lost 6 bases and the J segment 1 base; nucleotides outside the gene matches: 2. Per germline, CDR1 ENHRY and CDR2 SYGVKD. CDR3 loop: CAIRGDSQETQYF. The CDR3 region has the DNA TGTGCCATCAGGGGGGACAGCCAAGAGACCCAGTACTTC.

The chain is built from TRBV7-2 and TRBJ2-2, with TRBD1 identical over 7 bases. CDR3 size: 15 residues. Germline assignment: CDR1 SGHTA and CDR2 FQGNSA. Germline trimming cut 5 bases from V and 4 bases from J; bases unmatched to any gene: 7. The CDR3 loop is CASSLQGLSTGELFF. The CDR3 bases are TGTGCCAGCAGCCTACAGGGGCTGTCCACCGGGGAGCTGTTTTTT.

This chain uses TRBV19 with TRBJ2-5; no definite D call. The V gene's germline CDR1 is LNHDA and CDR2 SQIVND (reference sequence). V was trimmed by 10 bases and J by 1 base, leaving 10 bases between them. The CDR3 length is 12 residues. This CDR3 reads CATGPSQETQYF. The DNA for the CDR3 is TGTGCCACCGGACCCTCCCAAGAGACCCAGTACTTC.

The rearrangement uses TRBV19 and TRBJ2-7; tentative D call: TRBD1 (6 bases). The CDR3 consists of 13 residues. Germline CDR1 and CDR2: LNHDA and SQIVND (reference sequence). Trimming left V 5 bases short and J 2 bases short, with 10 bases between. DNA for the CDR3: TGTGCCAGTAGTCACAGGGAGACCTACGAGCAGTACTTC. It encodes CASSHRETYEQYF.

This chain links TRBV1 with TRBJ1-1; the table's D call of TRBD1 was not tested on the DNA. TRBV1 is shown as a pseudogene. The CDR3 consists of 10 residues. CDR3 nucleotide sequence: TGCACCATCATGACAGAAGAAGCTTTCTTT. Residues: CTIMTEEAFF.

The rearrangement joins TRBV5-1 to TRBJ2-1; D gene unclear. CDR3 length equals 13 residues. CDR1 is SGHRS, CDR2 YFSETQ, per germline. V lost 0 bases to trimming and J lost 5 bases, with 6 bases between them. The CDR3 DNA reads as TGCGCCAGCAGCTTGGATGGCGACAATGAGCAGTTCTTC. Protein product: CASSLDGDNEQFF.

This chain joins TRBV19 and TRBJ1-1; D gene ambiguous. CDR1 and CDR2 from the germline V gene are LNHDA and SQIVND (reference sequence). This CDR3 is 15 amino acids long. Trimming pared 0 bases from V and 7 bases from J, leaving 15 bases between. The DNA of the CDR3 is TGTGCCAGTAGTATAGATAGTGGGTTTGTGAGTGAAGCTTTCTTT. This gives the protein CASSIDSGFVSEAFF.

The V gene is TRBV11-2, the J gene TRBJ2-2; 10 bases fit TRBD2. This CDR3 contains 16 residues. V lost 5 bases, J lost 9 bases, and 12 bases stayed unmatched. Looked up from germline, CDR1 is SGHAT and CDR2 is FQNNGV. CDR3 DNA: TGTGCCAGCAGCCGGACTAGCGGACCCTTAAAGAGGGAGCTGTTTTTT. This translates into CASSRTSGPLKRELFF.